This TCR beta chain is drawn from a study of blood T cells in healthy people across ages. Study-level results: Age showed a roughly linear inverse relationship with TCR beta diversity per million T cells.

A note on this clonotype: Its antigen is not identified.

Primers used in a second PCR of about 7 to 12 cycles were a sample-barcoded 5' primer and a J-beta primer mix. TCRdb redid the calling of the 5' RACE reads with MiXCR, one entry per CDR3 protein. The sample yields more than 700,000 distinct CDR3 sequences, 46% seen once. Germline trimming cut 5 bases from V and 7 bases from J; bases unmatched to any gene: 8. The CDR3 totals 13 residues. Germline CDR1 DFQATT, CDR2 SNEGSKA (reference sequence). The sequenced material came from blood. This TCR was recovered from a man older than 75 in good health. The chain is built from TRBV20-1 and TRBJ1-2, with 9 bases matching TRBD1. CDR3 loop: CSAWDREGCGYTF. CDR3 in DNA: TGCAGTGCTTGGGACAGGGAAGGCTGTGGCTACACCTTC.